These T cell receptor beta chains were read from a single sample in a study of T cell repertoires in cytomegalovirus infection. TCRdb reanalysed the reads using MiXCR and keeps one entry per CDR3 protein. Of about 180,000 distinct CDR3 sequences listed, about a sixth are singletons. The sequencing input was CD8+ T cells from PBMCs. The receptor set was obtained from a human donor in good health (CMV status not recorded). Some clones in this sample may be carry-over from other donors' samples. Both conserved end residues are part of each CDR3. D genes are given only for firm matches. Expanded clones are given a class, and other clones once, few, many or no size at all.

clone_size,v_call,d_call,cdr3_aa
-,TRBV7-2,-,CASSLRAGERFEQYF
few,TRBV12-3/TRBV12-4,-,CASRTGYQETQYF
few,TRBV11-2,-,CASSLGVGPQHF
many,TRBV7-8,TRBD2,CASSLAPSGGHEQYF
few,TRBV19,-,CASSEQRLGPVVDEQFF
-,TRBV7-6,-,CASSLAWGAPYNEQFF
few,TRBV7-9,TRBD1,CASSGDRAPPYEQYF
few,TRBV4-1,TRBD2,CASSGTSGSSYNEQFF
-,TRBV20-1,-,CSASYSGAEAFF
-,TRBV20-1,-,CSARDTYSNQPQHF
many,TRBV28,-,CASSPGLSYEQYF
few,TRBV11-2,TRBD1,CASSPRQGKSEQFF
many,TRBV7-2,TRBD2,CASASPGRGGFTEQFF
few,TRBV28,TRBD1,CASSFNTGGEQYF
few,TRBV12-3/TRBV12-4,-,CASSLGQGRVTEAFF
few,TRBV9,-,CASSVGRNEQFF
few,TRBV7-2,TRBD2,CASSFYTSGDDTSQETQYF
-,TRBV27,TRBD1,CASSSPGQGMSNEQFF
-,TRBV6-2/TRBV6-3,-,CASSSGGRYTF
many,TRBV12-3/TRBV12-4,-,CASRGNTEAFF
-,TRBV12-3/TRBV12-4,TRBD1,CASDTGGYGYTF
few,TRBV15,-,CATSRAFLNQPQHF
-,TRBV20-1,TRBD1,CSAEDRELHGYTF
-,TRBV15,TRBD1,CATSRSNRGQSYEQYF
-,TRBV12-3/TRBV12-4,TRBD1,CASSLTTGDTEAFF
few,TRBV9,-,CASSVGRVFTDTQYF
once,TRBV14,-,CASSQERMRETQYF
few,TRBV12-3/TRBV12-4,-,CASSPSSGTPLEKLFF
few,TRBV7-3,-,CASSLEVTDQNTEAFF